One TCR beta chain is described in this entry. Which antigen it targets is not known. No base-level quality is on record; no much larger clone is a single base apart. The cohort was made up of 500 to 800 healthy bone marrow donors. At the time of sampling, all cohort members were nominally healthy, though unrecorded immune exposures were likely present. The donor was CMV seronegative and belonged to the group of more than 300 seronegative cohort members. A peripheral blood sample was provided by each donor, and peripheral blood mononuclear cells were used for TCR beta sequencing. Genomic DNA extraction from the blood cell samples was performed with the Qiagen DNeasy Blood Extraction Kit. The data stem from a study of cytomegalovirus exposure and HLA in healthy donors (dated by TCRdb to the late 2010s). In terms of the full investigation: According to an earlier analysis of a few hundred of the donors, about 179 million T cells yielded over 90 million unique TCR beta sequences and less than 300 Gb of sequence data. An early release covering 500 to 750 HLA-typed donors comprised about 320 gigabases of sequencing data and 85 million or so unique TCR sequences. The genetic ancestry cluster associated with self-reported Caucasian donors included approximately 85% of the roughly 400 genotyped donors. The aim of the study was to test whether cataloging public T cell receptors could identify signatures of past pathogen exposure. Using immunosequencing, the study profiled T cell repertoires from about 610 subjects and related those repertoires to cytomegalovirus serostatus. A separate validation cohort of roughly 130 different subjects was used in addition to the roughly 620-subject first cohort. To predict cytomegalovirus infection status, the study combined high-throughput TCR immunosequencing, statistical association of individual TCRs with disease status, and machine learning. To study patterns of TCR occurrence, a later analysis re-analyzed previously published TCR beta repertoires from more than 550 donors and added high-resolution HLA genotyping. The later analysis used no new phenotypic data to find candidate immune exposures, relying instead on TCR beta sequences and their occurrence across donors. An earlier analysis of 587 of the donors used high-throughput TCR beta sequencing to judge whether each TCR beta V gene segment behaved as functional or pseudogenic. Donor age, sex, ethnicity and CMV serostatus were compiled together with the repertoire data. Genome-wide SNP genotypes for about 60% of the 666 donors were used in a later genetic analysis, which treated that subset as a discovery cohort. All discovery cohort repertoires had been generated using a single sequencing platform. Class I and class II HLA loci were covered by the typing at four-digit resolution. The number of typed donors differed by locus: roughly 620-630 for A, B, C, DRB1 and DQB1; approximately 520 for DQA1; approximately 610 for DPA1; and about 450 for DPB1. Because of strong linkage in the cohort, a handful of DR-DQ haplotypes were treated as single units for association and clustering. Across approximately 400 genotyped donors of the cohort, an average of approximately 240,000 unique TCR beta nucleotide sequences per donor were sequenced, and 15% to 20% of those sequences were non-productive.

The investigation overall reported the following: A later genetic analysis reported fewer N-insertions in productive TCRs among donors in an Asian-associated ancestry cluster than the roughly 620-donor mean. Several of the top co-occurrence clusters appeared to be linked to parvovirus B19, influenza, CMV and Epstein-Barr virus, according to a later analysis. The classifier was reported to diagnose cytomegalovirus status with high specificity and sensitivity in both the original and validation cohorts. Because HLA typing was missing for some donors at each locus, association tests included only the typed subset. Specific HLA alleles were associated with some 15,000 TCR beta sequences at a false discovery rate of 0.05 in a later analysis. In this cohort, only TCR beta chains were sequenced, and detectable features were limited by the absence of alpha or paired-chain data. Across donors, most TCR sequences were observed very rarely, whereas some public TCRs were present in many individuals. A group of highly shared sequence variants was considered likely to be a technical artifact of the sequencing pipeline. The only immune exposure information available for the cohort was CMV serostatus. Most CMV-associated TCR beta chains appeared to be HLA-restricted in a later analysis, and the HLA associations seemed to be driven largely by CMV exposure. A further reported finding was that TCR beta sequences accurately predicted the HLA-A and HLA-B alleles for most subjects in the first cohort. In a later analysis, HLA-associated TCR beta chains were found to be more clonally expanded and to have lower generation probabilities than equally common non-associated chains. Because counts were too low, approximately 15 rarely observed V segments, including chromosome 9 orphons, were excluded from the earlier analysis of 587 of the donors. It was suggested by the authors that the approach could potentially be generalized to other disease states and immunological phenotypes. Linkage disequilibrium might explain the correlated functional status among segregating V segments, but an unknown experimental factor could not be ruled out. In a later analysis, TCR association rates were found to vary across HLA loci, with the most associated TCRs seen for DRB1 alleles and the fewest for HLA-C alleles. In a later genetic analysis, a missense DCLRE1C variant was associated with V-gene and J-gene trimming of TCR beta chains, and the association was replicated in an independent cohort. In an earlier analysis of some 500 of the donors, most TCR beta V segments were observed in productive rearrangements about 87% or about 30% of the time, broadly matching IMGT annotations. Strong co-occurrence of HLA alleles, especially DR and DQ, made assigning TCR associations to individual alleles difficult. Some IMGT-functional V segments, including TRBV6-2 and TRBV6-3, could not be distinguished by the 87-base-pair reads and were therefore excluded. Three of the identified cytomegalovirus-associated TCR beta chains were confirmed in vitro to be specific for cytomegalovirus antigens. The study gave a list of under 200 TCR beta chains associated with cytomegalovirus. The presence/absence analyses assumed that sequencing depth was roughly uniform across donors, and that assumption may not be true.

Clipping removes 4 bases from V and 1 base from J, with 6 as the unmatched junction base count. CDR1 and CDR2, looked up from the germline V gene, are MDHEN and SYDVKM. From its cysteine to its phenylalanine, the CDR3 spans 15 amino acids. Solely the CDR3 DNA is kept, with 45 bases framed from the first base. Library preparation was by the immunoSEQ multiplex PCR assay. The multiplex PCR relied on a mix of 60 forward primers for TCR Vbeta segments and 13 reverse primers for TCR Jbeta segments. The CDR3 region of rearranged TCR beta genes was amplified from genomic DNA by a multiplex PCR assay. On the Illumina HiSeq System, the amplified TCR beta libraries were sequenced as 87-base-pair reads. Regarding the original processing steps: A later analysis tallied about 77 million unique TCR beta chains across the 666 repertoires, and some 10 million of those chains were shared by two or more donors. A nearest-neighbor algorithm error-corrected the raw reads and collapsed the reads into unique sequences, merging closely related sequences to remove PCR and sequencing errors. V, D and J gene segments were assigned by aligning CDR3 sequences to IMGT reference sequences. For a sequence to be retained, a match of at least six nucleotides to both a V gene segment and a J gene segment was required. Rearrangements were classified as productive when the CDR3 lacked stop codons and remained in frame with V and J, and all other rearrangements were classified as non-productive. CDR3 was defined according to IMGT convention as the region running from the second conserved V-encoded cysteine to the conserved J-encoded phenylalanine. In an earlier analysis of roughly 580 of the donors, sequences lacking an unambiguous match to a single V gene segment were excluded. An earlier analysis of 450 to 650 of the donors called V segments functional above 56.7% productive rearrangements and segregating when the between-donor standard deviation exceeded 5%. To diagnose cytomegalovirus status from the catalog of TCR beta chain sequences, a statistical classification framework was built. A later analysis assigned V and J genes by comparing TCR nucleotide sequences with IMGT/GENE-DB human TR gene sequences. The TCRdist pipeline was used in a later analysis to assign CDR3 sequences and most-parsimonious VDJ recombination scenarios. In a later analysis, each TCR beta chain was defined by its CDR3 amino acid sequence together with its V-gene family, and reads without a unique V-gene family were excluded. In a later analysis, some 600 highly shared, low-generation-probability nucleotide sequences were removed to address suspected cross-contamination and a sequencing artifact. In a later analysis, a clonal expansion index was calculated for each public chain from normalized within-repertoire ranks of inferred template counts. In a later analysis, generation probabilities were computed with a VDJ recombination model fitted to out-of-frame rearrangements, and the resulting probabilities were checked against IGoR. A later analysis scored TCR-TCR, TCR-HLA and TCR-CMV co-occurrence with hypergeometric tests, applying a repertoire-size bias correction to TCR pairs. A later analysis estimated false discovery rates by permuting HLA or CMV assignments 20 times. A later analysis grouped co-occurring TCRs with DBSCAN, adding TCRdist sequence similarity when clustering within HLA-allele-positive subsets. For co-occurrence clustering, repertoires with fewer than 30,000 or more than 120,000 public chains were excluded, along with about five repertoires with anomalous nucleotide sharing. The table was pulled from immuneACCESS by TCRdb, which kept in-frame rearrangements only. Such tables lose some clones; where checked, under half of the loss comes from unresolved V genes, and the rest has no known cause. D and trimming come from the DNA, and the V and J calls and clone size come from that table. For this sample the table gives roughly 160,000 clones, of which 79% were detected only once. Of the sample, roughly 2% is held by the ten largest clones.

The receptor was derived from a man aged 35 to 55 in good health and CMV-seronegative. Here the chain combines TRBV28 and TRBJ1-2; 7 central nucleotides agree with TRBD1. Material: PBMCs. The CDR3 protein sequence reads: CASSYRDRLNYGYTF. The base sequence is TGTGCCAGCAGTTATAGGGACAGACTTAACTATGGCTACACCTTC.